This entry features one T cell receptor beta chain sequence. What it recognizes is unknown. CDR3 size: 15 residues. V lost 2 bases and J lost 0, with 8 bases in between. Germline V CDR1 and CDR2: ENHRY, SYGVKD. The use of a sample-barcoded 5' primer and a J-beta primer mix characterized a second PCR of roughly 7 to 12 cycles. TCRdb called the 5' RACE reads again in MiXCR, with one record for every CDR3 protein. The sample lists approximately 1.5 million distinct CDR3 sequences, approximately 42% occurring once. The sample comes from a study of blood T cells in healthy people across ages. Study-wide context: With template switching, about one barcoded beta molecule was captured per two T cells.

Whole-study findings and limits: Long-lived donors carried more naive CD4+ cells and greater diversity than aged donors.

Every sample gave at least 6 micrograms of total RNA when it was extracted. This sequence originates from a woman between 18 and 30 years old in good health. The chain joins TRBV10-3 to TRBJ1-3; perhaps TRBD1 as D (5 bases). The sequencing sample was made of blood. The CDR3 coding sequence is TGTGCCATCAGTGAGCACAGGTACTCTGGAAACACCATATATTTT. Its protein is CAISEHRYSGNTIYF.